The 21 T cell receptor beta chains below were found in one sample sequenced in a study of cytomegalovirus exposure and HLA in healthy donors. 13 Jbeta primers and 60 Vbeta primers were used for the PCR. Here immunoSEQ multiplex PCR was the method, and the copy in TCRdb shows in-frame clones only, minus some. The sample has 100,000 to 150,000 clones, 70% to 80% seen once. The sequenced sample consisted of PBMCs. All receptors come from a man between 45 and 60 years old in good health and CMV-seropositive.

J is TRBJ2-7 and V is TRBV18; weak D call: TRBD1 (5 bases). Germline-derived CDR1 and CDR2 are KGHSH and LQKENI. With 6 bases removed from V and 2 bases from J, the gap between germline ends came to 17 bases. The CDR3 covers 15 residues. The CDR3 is CASSYQTVGPYEQYF. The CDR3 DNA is TGTGCCAGCTCGTACCAGACAGTGGGGCCCTACGAGCAGTACTTC.

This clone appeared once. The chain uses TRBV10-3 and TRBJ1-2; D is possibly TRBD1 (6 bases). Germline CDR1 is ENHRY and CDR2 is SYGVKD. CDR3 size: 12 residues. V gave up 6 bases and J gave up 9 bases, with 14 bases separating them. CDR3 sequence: CAISRDTGSYTF. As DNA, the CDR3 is TGTGCCATCAGCCGGGACACCGGGAGCTACACCTTC.

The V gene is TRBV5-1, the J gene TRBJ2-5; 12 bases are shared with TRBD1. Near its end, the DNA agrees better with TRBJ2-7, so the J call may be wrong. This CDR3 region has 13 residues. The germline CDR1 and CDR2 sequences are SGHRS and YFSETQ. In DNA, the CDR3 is TGCGCCAGCAGGGGACAGGGGGCGGACGAGCAGTACTTC. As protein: CASRGQGADEQYF.

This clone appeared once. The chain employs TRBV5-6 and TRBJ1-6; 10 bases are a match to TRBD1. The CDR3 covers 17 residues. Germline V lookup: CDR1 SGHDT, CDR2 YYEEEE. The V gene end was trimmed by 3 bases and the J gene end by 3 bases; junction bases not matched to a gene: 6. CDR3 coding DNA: TGTGCCAGCAGCTCCCGGGACAGGGGAAACTATAATTCACCCCTCCACTTT. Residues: CASSSRDRGNYNSPLHF.

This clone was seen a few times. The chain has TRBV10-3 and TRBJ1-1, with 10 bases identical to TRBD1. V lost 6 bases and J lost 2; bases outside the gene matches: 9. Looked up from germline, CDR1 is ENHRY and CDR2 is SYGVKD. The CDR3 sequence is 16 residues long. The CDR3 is CAIRGDRGSPNTEAFF. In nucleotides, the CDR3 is TGTGCCATCAGGGGGGACAGGGGCTCACCCAACACTGAAGCTTTCTTT.

The CDR3 sequence is CASSSFNEKLFF. DNA of the CDR3: TGTGCCAGCAGCTCATTCAATGAAAAACTGTTTTTT. The gene calls are TRBV7-2 and TRBJ1-4; no definite D call. Germline values: CDR1 SGHTA, CDR2 FQGNSA. The V end was cut by 4 bases, the J end by 5 bases, with 5 bases between. The CDR3 totals 12 residues.

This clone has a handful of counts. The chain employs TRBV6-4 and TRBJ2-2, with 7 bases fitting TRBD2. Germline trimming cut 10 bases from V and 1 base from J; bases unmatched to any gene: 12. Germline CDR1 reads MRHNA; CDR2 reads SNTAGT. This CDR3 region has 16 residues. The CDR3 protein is CATRPVGGKNTGELFF. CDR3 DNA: TGTGCCACACGACCGGTCGGGGGGAAGAACACCGGGGAGCTGTTTTTT.

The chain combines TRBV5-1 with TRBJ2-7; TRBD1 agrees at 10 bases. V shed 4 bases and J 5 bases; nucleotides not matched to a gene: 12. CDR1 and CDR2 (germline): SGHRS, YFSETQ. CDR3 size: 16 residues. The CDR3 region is CASSPATGTGANEQYF. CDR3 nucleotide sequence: TGCGCCAGCAGCCCGGCGACCGGGACAGGGGCGAACGAGCAGTACTTC.

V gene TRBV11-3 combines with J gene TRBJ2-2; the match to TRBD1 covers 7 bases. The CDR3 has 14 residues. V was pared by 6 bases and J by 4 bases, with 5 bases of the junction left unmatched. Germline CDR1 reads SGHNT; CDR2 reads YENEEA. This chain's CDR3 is CASRKQGSTGELFF. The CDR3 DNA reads TGTGCCAGCAGAAAACAGGGGAGCACCGGGGAGCTGTTTTTT.

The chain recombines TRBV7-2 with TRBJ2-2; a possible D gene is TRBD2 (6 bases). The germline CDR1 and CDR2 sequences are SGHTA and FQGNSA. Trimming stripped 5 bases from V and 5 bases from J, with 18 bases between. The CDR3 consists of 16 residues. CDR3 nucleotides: TGTGCCAGCAGCATTAGCGGTGGACTTTCGACCGGGGAGCTGTTTTTT. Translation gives CASSISGGLSTGELFF.

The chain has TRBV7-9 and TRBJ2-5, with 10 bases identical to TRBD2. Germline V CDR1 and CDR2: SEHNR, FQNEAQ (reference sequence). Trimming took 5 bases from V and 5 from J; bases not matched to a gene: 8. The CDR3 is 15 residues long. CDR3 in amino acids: CASSLGLAERETQYF. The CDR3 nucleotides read TGTGCCAGCAGCCTAGGACTAGCGGAGAGGGAGACCCAGTACTTC.

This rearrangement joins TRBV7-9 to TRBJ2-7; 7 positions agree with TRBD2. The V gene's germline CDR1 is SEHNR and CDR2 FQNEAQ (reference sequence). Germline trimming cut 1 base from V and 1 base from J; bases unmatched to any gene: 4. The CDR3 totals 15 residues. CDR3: CASSLVSGRSYEQYF. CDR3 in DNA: TGTGCCAGCAGCTTAGTTTCCGGGAGGTCCTACGAGCAGTACTTC.

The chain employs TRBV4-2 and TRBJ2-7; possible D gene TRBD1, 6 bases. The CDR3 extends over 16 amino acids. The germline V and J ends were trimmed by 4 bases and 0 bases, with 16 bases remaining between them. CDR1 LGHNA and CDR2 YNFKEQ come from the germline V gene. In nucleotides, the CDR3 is TGTGCCAGCAGCCCCCCCGTGGGGGCTAGCTCCTACGAGCAGTACTTC. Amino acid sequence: CASSPPVGASSYEQYF.

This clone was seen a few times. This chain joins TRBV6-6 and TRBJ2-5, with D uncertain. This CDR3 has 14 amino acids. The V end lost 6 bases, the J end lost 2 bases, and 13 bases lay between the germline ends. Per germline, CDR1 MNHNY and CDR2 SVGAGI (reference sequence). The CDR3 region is CASRVQMAQETQYF. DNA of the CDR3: TGTGCCAGCAGGGTCCAAATGGCTCAAGAGACCCAGTACTTC.

The CDR3 reads CASSDPAGGVYEQYF. CDR3 nucleotides: TGTGCCAGCAGCGACCCTGCGGGGGGTGTCTACGAGCAGTACTTC. The chain recombines TRBV2 with TRBJ2-7; 8 positions match TRBD2. The length of the CDR3 is 15 residues. Losses at the gene ends were 6 bases for V and 3 bases for J; bases not matched to a gene: 10. Germline assignment: CDR1 SNHLY and CDR2 FYNNEI.

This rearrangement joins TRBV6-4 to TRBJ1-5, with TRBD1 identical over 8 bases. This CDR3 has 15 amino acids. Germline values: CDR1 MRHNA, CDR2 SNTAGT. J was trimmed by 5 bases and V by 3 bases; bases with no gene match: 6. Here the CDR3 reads CASSDDDRGDQPQHF. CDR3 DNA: TGTGCCAGCAGTGATGACGACAGGGGTGATCAGCCCCAGCATTTT.

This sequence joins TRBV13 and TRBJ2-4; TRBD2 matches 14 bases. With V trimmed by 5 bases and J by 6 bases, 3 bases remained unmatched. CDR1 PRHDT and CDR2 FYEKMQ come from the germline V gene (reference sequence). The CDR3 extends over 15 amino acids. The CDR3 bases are TGTGCCAGCAGCCCAGGACTAGCGGGAGGAAACATTCAGTACTTC. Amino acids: CASSPGLAGGNIQYF.

Here the CDR3 DNA reads TGCGCCAGCAGCATTAGACAGGACCTGAGAGAAGAGACCCAGTACTTC. Translating it yields CASSIRQDLREETQYF. V and J are TRBV4-1 and TRBJ2-5; the D gene is possibly TRBD1 (6 bases). This CDR3 is 16 amino acids long. Germline V gene lookup returns CDR1 MGHRA and CDR2 YSYEKL. V gave up 5 bases and J gave up 3 bases, with 19 bases separating them.

The CDR3 spells CSVAARFNEQFF. The CDR3 bases are TGCAGCGTCGCGGCGCGTTTCAATGAGCAGTTCTTC. The chain recombines TRBV29-1 with TRBJ2-1; D remains unclear. V was pared by 6 bases and J by 6 bases, with 12 bases between. The CDR3 extends over 12 amino acids. Per the germline V gene, CDR1 is SQVTM and CDR2 is ANQGSEA.

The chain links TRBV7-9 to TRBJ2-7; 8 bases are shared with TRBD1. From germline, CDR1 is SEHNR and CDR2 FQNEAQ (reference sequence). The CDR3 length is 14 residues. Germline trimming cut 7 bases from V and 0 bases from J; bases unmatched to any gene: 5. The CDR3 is CASNRQGSSYEQYF. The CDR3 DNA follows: TGTGCCAGCAACCGACAGGGGAGCTCCTACGAGCAGTACTTC.

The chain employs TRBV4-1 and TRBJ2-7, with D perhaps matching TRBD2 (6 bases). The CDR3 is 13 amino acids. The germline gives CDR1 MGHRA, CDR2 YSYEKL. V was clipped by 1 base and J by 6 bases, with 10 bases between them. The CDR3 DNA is TGCGCCAGCAGCCAAGGGACTACGCGCGAGCAGTACTTC. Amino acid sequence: CASSQGTTREQYF.